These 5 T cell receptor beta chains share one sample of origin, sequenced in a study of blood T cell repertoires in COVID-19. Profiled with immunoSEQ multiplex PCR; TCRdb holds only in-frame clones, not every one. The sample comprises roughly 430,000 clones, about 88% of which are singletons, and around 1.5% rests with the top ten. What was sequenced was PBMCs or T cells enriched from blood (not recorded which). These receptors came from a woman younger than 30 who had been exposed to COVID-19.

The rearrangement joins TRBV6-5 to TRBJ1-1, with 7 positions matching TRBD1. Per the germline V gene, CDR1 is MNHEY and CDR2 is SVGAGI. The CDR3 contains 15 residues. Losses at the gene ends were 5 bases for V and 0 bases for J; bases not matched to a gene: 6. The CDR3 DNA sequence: TGTGCCAGCAGTCAAAAACAGGGGTTGAACACTGAAGCTTTCTTT. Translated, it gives CASSQKQGLNTEAFF.

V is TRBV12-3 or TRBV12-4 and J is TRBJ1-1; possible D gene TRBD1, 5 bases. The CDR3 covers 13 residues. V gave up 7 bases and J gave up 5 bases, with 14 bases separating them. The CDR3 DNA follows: TGTGCCAGCAAAAACGGGGGGAGAACTGAAGCTTTCTTT. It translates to CASKNGGRTEAFF.

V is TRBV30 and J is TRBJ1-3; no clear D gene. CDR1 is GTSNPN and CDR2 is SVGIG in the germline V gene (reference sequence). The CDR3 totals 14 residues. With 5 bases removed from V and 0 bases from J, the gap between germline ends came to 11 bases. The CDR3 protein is CAWDRGSSGNTIYF. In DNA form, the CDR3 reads TGTGCCTGGGACCGAGGGTCCTCTGGAAACACCATATATTTT.

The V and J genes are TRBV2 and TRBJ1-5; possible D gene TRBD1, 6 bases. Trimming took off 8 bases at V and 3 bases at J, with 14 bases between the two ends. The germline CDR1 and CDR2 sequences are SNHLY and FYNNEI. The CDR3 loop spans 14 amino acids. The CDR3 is CASCRDTTNQPQHF. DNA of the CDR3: TGTGCCAGCTGCCGGGACACCACCAATCAGCCCCAGCATTTT. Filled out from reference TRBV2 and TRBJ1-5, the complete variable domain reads EPEVTQTPSHQVTQMGQEVILRCVPISNHLYFYWYRQILGQKVEFLVSFYNNEISEKSEIFDDQFSVERPDGSNFTLKIRSTKLEDSAMYFCASCRDTTNQPQHFGDGTRLSIL.

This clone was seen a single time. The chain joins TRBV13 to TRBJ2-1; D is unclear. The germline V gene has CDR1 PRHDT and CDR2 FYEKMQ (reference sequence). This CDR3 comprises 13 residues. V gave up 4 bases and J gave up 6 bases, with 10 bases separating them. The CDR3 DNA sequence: TGTGCCAGCAGCTCACAGTACGGCAATGAGCAGTTCTTC. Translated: CASSSQYGNEQFF.